Each of the 21 T cell receptor beta chains below was sequenced from the same sample in a study of shared clonotypes between healthy human individuals. Naive-designated CD8 cells lacked CD45RO, were positively enriched for CCR7, and omitted terminally differentiated effector memory CD45RA+ cells. Profiled with immunoSEQ multiplex PCR; TCRdb holds only in-frame clones, not every one. The sample contains hundreds of thousands of clones, roughly 92% of which appear only once. Sequenced input: naive CD8+ T cells sorted from blood. The receptors here all came from a man younger than 45 in good health.

The V and J genes are TRBV11-3 and TRBJ2-1; D not certain. The V gene lost 5 bases and the J gene lost 5 bases, with 13 bases spanning the gap. The CDR3 is made up of 14 amino acids. The germline CDR1 and CDR2 sequences are SGHNT and YENEEA. The CDR3 DNA reads as TGTGCCAGCAGCCAAGGAACAGCTCACAATGAGCAGTTCTTC. Translated: CASSQGTAHNEQFF.

This clone was seen once. This chain joins TRBV5-4 and TRBJ2-3; 9 bases are shared with TRBD1. The CDR3 is made up of 17 amino acids. Germline V gene data show CDR1 as SGHNT and CDR2 as YYREEE (reference sequence). With V trimmed by 4 bases and J by 4 bases, 13 bases remained unmatched. CDR3 DNA: TGTGCCAGCAGCACGCTTGAAGGGACAGGGATCTCAGATACGCAGTATTTT. Protein: CASSTLEGTGISDTQYF.

The chain links TRBV5-1 to TRBJ1-2, with D perhaps TRBD1 (5 bases). The germline gives CDR1 SGHRS, CDR2 YFSETQ. The CDR3 is made up of 14 amino acids. Trimming left V 4 bases short and J 4 bases short, with 14 bases between. The CDR3 region is CASSPGGGIYGYTF. The DNA of the CDR3 is TGCGCCAGCAGCCCCGGTGGGGGGATCTATGGCTACACCTTC.

This clone was detected once. The V call is TRBV6-5, the J call TRBJ1-1; 7 bases agree with TRBD1. CDR1 and CDR2 (germline): MNHEY, SVGAGI. Trimming at V came to 0 bases and at J to 8 bases, leaving 6 bases not matched to a gene. CDR3 size: 14 residues. The CDR3 DNA sequence: TGTGCCAGCAGTTACTCGGGGGACAGTTTAGAAGCTTTCTTT. Protein product: CASSYSGDSLEAFF.

The table lists this clone with a count of one. The chain employs TRBV4-1 and TRBJ2-1; D is possibly TRBD1 (5 bases). Germline V CDR1 and CDR2: MGHRA, YSYEKL. This CDR3 comprises 15 residues. The germline V and J ends were trimmed by 4 bases and 6 bases, with 16 bases remaining between them. As DNA, the CDR3 is TGCGCCAGCAGCCGCCTTAACGCAGGGTCCAATGAGCAGTTCTTC. This encodes CASSRLNAGSNEQFF.

The chain is built from TRBV27 and TRBJ1-5; D unclear. Between the trimmed V and J ends, which lost 2 bases and 5 bases, there was a span of 10 bases. The CDR3 is 14 residues long. Germline V gene sequence: CDR1 MNHEY, CDR2 SMNVEV (reference sequence). The CDR3 is CASSLRAVDQPQHF. In DNA form, the CDR3 reads TGTGCCAGCAGTTTAAGGGCAGTAGATCAGCCCCAGCATTTT.

The chain has TRBV11-2 and TRBJ2-7; D is unclear. The CDR3 runs to 11 residues. V was clipped by 5 bases and J by 7 bases, with 9 bases between them. In germline, CDR1 is SGHAT, CDR2 FQNNGV. The CDR3 region is CASSQTPEQYF. As DNA, the CDR3 is TGTGCCAGCAGCCAGACTCCAGAGCAGTACTTC.

This chain joins TRBV2 and TRBJ2-7, with 11 bases lining up with TRBD2. From germline, CDR1 is SNHLY and CDR2 FYNNEI. V lost 5 bases and J lost 0; bases outside the gene matches: 12. The CDR3 consists of 18 residues. CDR3 coding DNA: TGTGCCAGCAGTCCACAATTTACGGGACTAGCGGACTCCTACGAGCAGTACTTC. Protein: CASSPQFTGLADSYEQYF. Supplemented by reference TRBV2 and TRBJ2-7, the full variable domain reads EPEVTQTPSHQVTQMGQEVILRCVPISNHLYFYWYRQILGQKVEFLVSFYNNEISEKSEIFDDQFSVERPDGSNFTLKIRSTKLEDSAMYFCASSPQFTGLADSYEQYFGPGTRLTVT.

CDR3 nucleotides: TGCGCCAGCAGCCAAGTGGGGGCGAGCTCCGGCACTGAAGCTTTCTTT. Its translation is CASSQVGASSGTEAFF. The rearrangement joins TRBV4-1 to TRBJ1-1; the D gene is possibly TRBD1 (6 bases). V dropped 1 base and J dropped 4 bases, with 16 bases sitting between them. The germline V gene encodes CDR1 MGHRA and CDR2 YSYEKL. This CDR3 is built from 16 residues.

The J gene is TRBJ2-1, the V gene TRBV11-2; either TRBD1 or TRBD2 may fit D (5 bases each). Trimming shortened V by 1 base and J by 8 bases, and 15 bases separated the two germline ends. Germline values: CDR1 SGHAT, CDR2 FQNNGV. The length of the CDR3 is 15 residues. In DNA, the CDR3 is TGTGCCAGCAGCTTAGCGGTGGCAGGGAGCGATGAGCAGTTCTTC. Protein product: CASSLAVAGSDEQFF.

This chain links TRBV13 with TRBJ2-1, with unresolved D. The CDR3 is made up of 15 amino acids. Trimming removed 3 bases at V and 6 bases at J, with 15 bases between. Germline V gene lookup returns CDR1 PRHDT and CDR2 FYEKMQ (reference sequence). The DNA of the CDR3 is TGTGCCAGCAGCTTTGATCTCGGGTCGTCCAATGAGCAGTTCTTC. This codes for CASSFDLGSSNEQFF.

This sequence joins TRBV6-1 and TRBJ2-3; unclear D gene. Deletions cut 4 bases from V and 2 bases from J, with 10 bases between. The length of the CDR3 is 14 residues. Germline lookup yields CDR1 MNHNS and CDR2 SASEGT. DNA of the CDR3: TGTGCCAGCAGTGGATCGGTAGACACAGATACGCAGTATTTT. This sequence encodes CASSGSVDTDTQYF.

The rearrangement uses TRBV4-1 and TRBJ2-7; 7 bases fit TRBD1. V shed 5 bases and J 1 base; nucleotides not matched to a gene: 5. The CDR3 runs 14 residues. Germline CDR1 reads MGHRA; CDR2 reads YSYEKL. Here the CDR3 reads CASSGTDLSYEQYF. CDR3 nucleotide sequence: TGCGCCAGCAGCGGGACAGATTTATCCTACGAGCAGTACTTC.

The V and J genes are TRBV4-1 and TRBJ2-7; D may be TRBD1 (6 bases). The V end was cut by 4 bases, the J end by 3 bases, with 10 bases between. Germline V lookup: CDR1 MGHRA, CDR2 YSYEKL. The length of the CDR3 is 13 residues. The CDR3 bases are TGCGCCAGCAGCCTCGACAGGTACTACGAGCAGTACTTC. Translated: CASSLDRYYEQYF.

This chain links TRBV5-6 with TRBJ1-2; a weak D match, TRBD1 (6 bases). V was shortened by 1 base and J by 6 bases, with 22 bases between the two germline ends. This CDR3 spans 17 amino acids. CDR1 and CDR2 from the germline V gene are SGHDT and YYEEEE. Here the CDR3 DNA reads TGTGCCAGCAGCTTGATTGGGAAATACAGGGAGATAGATGGCTACACCTTC. Its protein is CASSLIGKYREIDGYTF.

The chain uses TRBV29-1 and TRBJ2-7; the D is unclear. V was shortened by 4 bases and J by 0 bases, with 4 bases between the two germline ends. Germline V gene data show CDR1 as SQVTM and CDR2 as ANQGSEA. The CDR3 loop spans 11 amino acids. CDR3 in amino acids: CSVAVSYEQYF. CDR3 in DNA: TGCAGCGTTGCGGTCTCCTACGAGCAGTACTTC.

The J gene is TRBJ2-1, the V gene TRBV2; a weak D match, TRBD2 (6 bases). The V end was cut by 2 bases, the J end by 4 bases, with 15 bases between. The germline CDR1 and CDR2 sequences are SNHLY and FYNNEI. CDR3 length equals 16 residues. The CDR3 sequence: CASSERVAATYNEQFF. As DNA, the CDR3 is TGTGCCAGCAGTGAAAGAGTAGCGGCAACTTACAATGAGCAGTTCTTC.

The genes are TRBV6-5 and TRBJ2-7; TRBD1 is a possible D gene (6 bases). This CDR3 has 15 amino acids. The V end was cut by 4 bases, the J end by 4 bases, with 17 bases between. CDR1 and CDR2 from the germline V gene are MNHEY and SVGAGI. The CDR3 loop reads CASSSLQGGFYEQYF. CDR3 bases: TGTGCCAGCAGTTCCTTACAGGGTGGCTTTTACGAGCAGTACTTC.

The CDR3 loop is CASSLVTGDTTDTQYF. The CDR3 DNA reads as TGTGCCAGCAGCTTAGTCACAGGGGATACCACAGATACGCAGTATTTT. This chain uses TRBV7-9 with TRBJ2-3; 7 bases line up with TRBD1. Trimming at V came to 1 base and at J to 2 bases, leaving 6 bases not matched to a gene. Germline CDR1 and CDR2: SEHNR and FQNEAQ (reference sequence). The CDR3 spans 16 residues.

In this sample, this clone turned up once. The rearrangement joins TRBV29-1 to TRBJ2-7; D is possibly TRBD2 (5 bases). V dropped 4 bases and J dropped 3 bases, with 10 bases sitting between them. The CDR3 is made up of 12 amino acids. Germline V gives CDR1 SQVTM, CDR2 ANQGSEA. The CDR3 loop reads CSVAIRGYEQYF. CDR3 DNA sequence: TGCAGCGTTGCTATCCGGGGCTACGAGCAGTACTTC.

The V gene is TRBV11-2, the J gene TRBJ2-5; D gene uncertain. V shed 5 bases and J shed 5 bases, with 12 bases lying between them. The CDR3 has 13 residues. Germline CDR1 is SGHAT and CDR2 is FQNNGV. CDR3 in DNA: TGTGCCAGCAGCCCGGTTTTTGGGGAGACCCAGTACTTC. Translating it yields CASSPVFGETQYF. Combining the CDR3 with reference TRBV11-2 and TRBJ2-5 gives the whole variable domain EAGVAQSPRYKIIEKRQSVAFWCNPISGHATLYWYQQILGQGPKLLIQFQNNGVVDDSQLPKDRFSAERLKGVDSTLKIQPAKLEDSAVYLCASSPVFGETQYFGPGTRLLVL.